This T cell receptor (beta chain) was captured in a study of T-cell reconstitution after alpha-beta-depleted transplantation in children. The library targeted TCRbeta and was prepared with unique molecular identifiers. TCRdb ran MiXCR on the PCR reads and lists one entry per CDR3 protein. The sample includes a few hundred thousand distinct CDR3 sequences, 9.7% seen only once; the top ten take approximately 5%. At least ten counts were recorded for this clonotype. The clonotype originates from a human donor who donated a stem cell graft to a child with SCID. Here the sequenced sample was PBMCs from the stem cell graft donor, taken from the stem cell graft.

As DNA, the CDR3 is TGTGCCAGCAGCTTGTCAAGAGCCTACTCACCCCTCCACTTT. This encodes CASSLSRAYSPLHF. The chain couples TRBV7-2 to TRBJ1-6, with D uncertain. CDR1 is SGHTA and CDR2 is FQGNSA in the germline V gene. The CDR3 spans 14 residues. V lost 3 bases to trimming and J lost 10 bases, with 13 bases between them.